This T cell receptor (beta chain) was captured by sequencing in a study of blood T cell repertoires in COVID-19. Looking at the study overall: Nucleic acid was either cDNA or gDNA, and it came from T cells, B-cell-depleted T cells, or PBMCs.

Seattle cases were enrolled at active infection and followed longitudinally. Data came from immunoSEQ multiplex PCR; TCRdb stores just in-frame clones and leaves some out. The table lists 250,000 to 350,000 clones, 65% to 85% of them singletons. The length of the CDR3 is 16 residues. V lost 5 bases and J lost 5; bases outside the gene matches: 7. Germline assignment: CDR1 SNHLY and CDR2 FYNNEI. The sequencing input was peripheral blood. The gene calls are TRBV2 and TRBJ2-2, with 11 bases lining up with TRBD2. This receptor was identified in a human donor with COVID-19, enrolled during active disease. The donor label of this sample is uncertain. The CDR3 coding sequence is TGTGCCAGCAGTCGGGGACTAGCGGAAGGGACCGGGGAGCTGTTTTTT. Its protein is CASSRGLAEGTGELFF.